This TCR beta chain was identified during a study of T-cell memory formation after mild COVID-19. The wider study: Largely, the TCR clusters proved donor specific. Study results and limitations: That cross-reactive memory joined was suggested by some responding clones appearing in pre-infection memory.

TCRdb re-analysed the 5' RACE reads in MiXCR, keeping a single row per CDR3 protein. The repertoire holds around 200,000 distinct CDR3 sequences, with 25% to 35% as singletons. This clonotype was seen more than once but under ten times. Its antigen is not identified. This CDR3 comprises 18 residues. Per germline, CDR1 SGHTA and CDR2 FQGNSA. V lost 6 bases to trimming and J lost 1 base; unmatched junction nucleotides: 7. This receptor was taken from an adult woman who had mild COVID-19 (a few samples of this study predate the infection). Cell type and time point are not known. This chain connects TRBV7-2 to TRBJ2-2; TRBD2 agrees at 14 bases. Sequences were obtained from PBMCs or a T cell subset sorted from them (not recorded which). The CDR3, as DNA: TGTGCCAGCAGTTTTTGGACTAGCGGGAGGAAGAACACCGGGGAGCTGTTTTTT. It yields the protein CASSFWTSGRKNTGELFF.